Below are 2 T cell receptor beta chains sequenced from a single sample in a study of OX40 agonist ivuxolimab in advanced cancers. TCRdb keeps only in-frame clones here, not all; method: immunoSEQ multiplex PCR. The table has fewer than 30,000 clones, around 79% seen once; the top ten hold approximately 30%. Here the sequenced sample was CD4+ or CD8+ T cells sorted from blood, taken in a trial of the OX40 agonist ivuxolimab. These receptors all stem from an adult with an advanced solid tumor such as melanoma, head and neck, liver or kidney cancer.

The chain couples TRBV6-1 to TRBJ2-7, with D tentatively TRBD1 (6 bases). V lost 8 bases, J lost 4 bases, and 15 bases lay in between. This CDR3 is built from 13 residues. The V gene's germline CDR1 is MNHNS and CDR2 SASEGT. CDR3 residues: CASFPDRIYEQYF. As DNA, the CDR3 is TGTGCCAGCTTTCCAGACAGGATATACGAGCAGTACTTC.

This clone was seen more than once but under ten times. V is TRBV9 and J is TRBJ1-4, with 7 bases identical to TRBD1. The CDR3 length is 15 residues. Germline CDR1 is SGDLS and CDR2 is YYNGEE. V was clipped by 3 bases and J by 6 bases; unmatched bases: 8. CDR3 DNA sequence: TGTGCCAGCAGCGCAGAAACAACAGGGGATGAAAAACTGTTTTTT. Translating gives CASSAETTGDEKLFF.